A single sample is the source of the 16 T cell receptor beta chains below, sequenced in a study of blood T cell repertoires in COVID-19. Method: immunoSEQ multiplex PCR; TCRdb's copy keeps in-frame clones and lacks some. The sample shows 250,000 or so clones, about 80% of them seen only once. The sample taken for sequencing was PBMCs or T cells enriched from blood (not recorded which). Receptor source: a man aged 55 to 70 who had recovered from COVID-19.

J is TRBJ2-3 and V is TRBV7-6; the D gene is possibly TRBD2 (7 bases). The CDR3 is 16 residues long. Trimming shortened V by 5 bases and J by 1 base, and 16 bases separated the two germline ends. Germline V gene sequence: CDR1 SGHVS, CDR2 FNYEAQ. CDR3 in DNA: TGTGCCAGCAGCCCCACAGGAGGGGGGGGCACAGATACGCAGTATTTT. It encodes CASSPTGGGGTDTQYF.

The chain has TRBV11-1 and TRBJ2-1, with TRBD2 matching 8 bases. This CDR3 has 16 amino acids. Looked up from germline, CDR1 is SGHAT and CDR2 is FQDESV (reference sequence). Germline trimming cut 1 base from V and 4 bases from J; bases unmatched to any gene: 6. CDR3 residues: CASSLERLAIYNEQFF. CDR3 nucleotide sequence: TGTGCCAGCAGCTTAGAAAGACTAGCGATTTACAATGAGCAGTTCTTC.

The chain uses TRBV18 and TRBJ2-7; no clear D gene. The CDR3 extends over 15 amino acids. The V end lost 4 bases, the J end lost 0 bases, and 13 bases lay between the germline ends. The germline V gene has CDR1 KGHSH and CDR2 LQKENI. CDR3 sequence reads: CASSRNSLSSYEQYF. The CDR3 DNA is TGTGCCAGCTCACGAAACAGTCTAAGCTCCTACGAGCAGTACTTC.

The chain uses TRBV11-3 and TRBJ2-7; D uncertain. With 5 bases removed from V and 4 bases from J, the gap between germline ends came to 6 bases. CDR1 and CDR2 from the germline V gene are SGHNT and YENEEA. This CDR3 is built from 11 residues. In DNA form, the CDR3 reads TGTGCCAGCAGCGCGGTATACGAGCAGTACTTC. It specifies CASSAVYEQYF.

The rearrangement links TRBV29-1 to TRBJ2-1; TRBD1 aligns across 9 bases. Germline CDR1 is SQVTM and CDR2 is ANQGSEA. The CDR3 runs to 13 residues. Trimming took 2 bases from V and 9 from J; bases not matched to a gene: 5. The CDR3 DNA follows: TGCAGCGTTGAAAGGACAGGGGTGGGTGAGCAGTTCTTC. Translated, it gives CSVERTGVGEQFF.

This chain joins TRBV7-2 and TRBJ2-2; TRBD2 agrees at 7 bases. Germline V CDR1 and CDR2: SGHTA, FQGNSA. The V gene end was trimmed by 2 bases and the J gene end by 0 bases; junction bases not matched to a gene: 3. This CDR3 has 16 amino acids. The CDR3 protein is CASSLRAGANTGELFF. The CDR3 DNA is TGTGCCAGCAGCTTACGGGCGGGAGCGAACACCGGGGAGCTGTTTTTT.

This chain uses TRBV15 with TRBJ2-3; 10 positions match TRBD1. The germline CDR1 and CDR2 sequences are LNHNV and YYDKDF (reference sequence). The CDR3 length is 20 residues. The J segment lost 3 bases and the V segment lost 2 bases, leaving 17 bases of the junction unmatched. The CDR3 DNA reads TGTGCCACCAGCAGACCCCCCCCGCGACAGGGGGCGGAGAGGACAGATACGCAGTATTTT. As protein: CATSRPPPRQGAERTDTQYF.

The CDR3 region is CASSYGTGPREQYF. For the CDR3, the DNA is TGTGCCAGCAGCTATGGGACAGGGCCCCGCGAGCAGTACTTC. The chain recombines TRBV7-2 with TRBJ2-7; TRBD1 agrees at 9 bases. Per germline, CDR1 SGHTA and CDR2 FQGNSA. V lost 4 bases, J lost 6 bases, and 7 bases stayed unmatched. The CDR3 is made up of 14 amino acids.

This chain joins TRBV19 and TRBJ1-2, with D tentatively TRBD1 (6 bases). Trimming removed 6 bases at V and 7 bases at J, with 27 bases between. The germline V gene encodes CDR1 LNHDA and CDR2 SQIVND (reference sequence). This CDR3 has 17 residues. CDR3 region: CASSPRGDITLAGGYTF. Written as DNA, the CDR3 is TGTGCCAGTAGCCCGAGAGGGGACATAACATTAGCCGGTGGCTACACCTTC.

V gene TRBV3-1 (or the pseudogene TRBV3-2) combines with J gene TRBJ1-2, with 9 bases lining up with TRBD1. V shed 5 bases, J shed 6 bases, and the junction held 10 bases outside the gene matches. The CDR3 is made up of 15 amino acids. CDR1 is LGHDT, CDR2 YNNKEL, per germline (reference sequence). The CDR3 DNA is TGTGCCAGCAGCAGCGCTCCGGGACAGGGCCATGGCTACACCTTC. It specifies CASSSAPGQGHGYTF.

The chain links TRBV7-9 to TRBJ1-4, with 10 bases identical to TRBD1. The germline CDR1 and CDR2 sequences are SEHNR and FQNEAQ (reference sequence). Germline trimming cut 5 bases from V and 7 bases from J; bases unmatched to any gene: 4. The length of the CDR3 is 14 residues. The CDR3 sequence is CASSPGTGVEKLFF. The CDR3, as DNA: TGTGCCAGCAGCCCCGGGACAGGGGTTGAAAAACTGTTTTTT.

This clone was seen only once. V gene TRBV18 combines with J gene TRBJ1-2, with 12 positions matching TRBD1. V dropped 3 bases and J dropped 4; count of bases not matched to a gene: 3. CDR1 and CDR2 from the germline V gene are KGHSH and LQKENI. This CDR3 contains 15 residues. In nucleotides, the CDR3 is TGTGCCAGCTCACCTCCGGGACAGGGGGCCTATGGCTACACCTTC. Protein: CASSPPGQGAYGYTF.

This chain links TRBV11-3 with TRBJ1-1; 9 positions agree with TRBD1. The V segment lost 5 bases and the J segment 4 bases; nucleotides outside the gene matches: 11. CDR1 is SGHNT and CDR2 is YENEEA in the germline V gene. This CDR3 is built from 16 residues. CDR3: CASSPPTGTGPTEAFF. As DNA, the CDR3 is TGTGCCAGCAGCCCGCCCACCGGGACAGGGCCCACTGAAGCTTTCTTT.

The chain links TRBV19 to TRBJ1-1; the match to TRBD1 covers 7 bases. CDR3 length: 14 residues. Germline-derived CDR1 and CDR2 are LNHDA and SQIVND (reference sequence). V lost 1 base to trimming and J lost 9 bases; unmatched junction nucleotides: 8. DNA of the CDR3: TGTGCCAGTAGTATAGGAAGGACAGGTCAAAAAGCTTTCTTT. As protein: CASSIGRTGQKAFF.

In the case of this clone: A read error may produce the germline difference seen at one junction end. The chain couples TRBV18 to TRBJ2-5; maybe TRBD1 (6 bases). CDR3 size: 15 residues. Per the germline V gene, CDR1 is KGHSH and CDR2 is LQKENI. Written as DNA, the CDR3 is TGTGCCAGCTCACCATCCGTACAGGGCCAACAGACCCAGTACTTC. Its protein is CASSPSVQGQQTQYF.

A word on this clone: Other DNA sequences within the sample encode an identical CDR3. The chain links TRBV7-3 to TRBJ2-1; TRBD1 matches at 7 bases. This CDR3 comprises 15 residues. Looked up from germline, CDR1 is SGHTA and CDR2 is FQGTGA. The junction had 8 bases not matched to a gene; V was cut back by 6 bases and J by 3 bases. The DNA of the CDR3 is TGTGCCAGCAGTCTTAACCGGGACAGCTACAATGAGCAGTTCTTC. Its translation: CASSLNRDSYNEQFF.